The sequence of this T cell receptor beta chain was determined in a study of blood T cell repertoires in COVID-19. Study-level information: Spain, Italy and the United States supplied samples that represented acute and convalescent COVID-19. In each case, the material was cDNA or gDNA derived from T cells, B-cell-depleted T cells, or PBMCs.

Seattle-derived patients entered the study during active infection and were followed longitudinally. As processed by the authors: Scientists estimated how many nucleated cells there were by amplifying reference gene primers. The table came from immunoSEQ multiplex PCR; TCRdb's copy has only in-frame clones and leaves some out. V and J calls and clone size are as listed in that table; D and trimming were resolved from the DNA. Among more than 350,000 clones listed, roughly 86% were seen once. V shed 5 bases, J shed 1 base, and the junction held 2 bases outside the gene matches. The CDR3 runs to 15 residues. CDR1 is SQVTM, CDR2 ANQGSEA, per germline.

The sequenced sample was peripheral blood. This clonotype originated in a woman in her 30s with COVID-19, enrolled during active disease. The J gene is TRBJ2-3, the V gene TRBV29-1; 14 bases match TRBD2. The CDR3 region is CSVRLAGGGTDTQYF. Written as DNA, the CDR3 is TGCAGCGTTAGACTAGCGGGAGGGGGCACAGATACGCAGTATTTT.